The 19 T cell receptor beta chains in this list originate from one sample, sequenced in a study of cytomegalovirus exposure and HLA in healthy donors. The PCR employed 60 Vbeta primers together with 13 Jbeta primers. Assay: immunoSEQ multiplex PCR; the TCRdb copy retains only in-frame clones and omits some. The data show over 110,000 clones, 82% seen once. The sample taken for sequencing was PBMCs. These receptors were obtained from a male donor in good health and CMV-seronegative.

This chain joins TRBV27 and TRBJ2-2, with 7 bases fitting TRBD1. The CDR3 length is 15 residues. CDR1 and CDR2 from the germline V gene are MNHEY and SMNVEV (reference sequence). V lost 0 bases, J lost 6 bases, and 4 bases stayed unmatched. CDR3 sequence: CASSLSQGWAGELFF. The DNA of the CDR3 is TGTGCCAGCAGTTTATCACAGGGGTGGGCCGGGGAGCTGTTTTTT.

The chain combines TRBV28 with TRBJ2-7, with D unclear. Germline values: CDR1 MDHEN, CDR2 SYDVKM. V was clipped by 2 bases and J by 3 bases, with 17 bases between them. The CDR3 has 16 amino acids. The CDR3 sequence: CASSLIGSRINYEQYF. The CDR3 nucleotides read TGTGCCAGCAGTTTAATCGGCAGCAGGATTAACTACGAGCAGTACTTC.

The chain employs TRBV28 and TRBJ2-5; 8 bases align to TRBD2. This CDR3 spans 15 amino acids. V lost 4 bases, J lost 1 base, and 5 bases stayed unmatched. Germline-derived CDR1 and CDR2 are MDHEN and SYDVKM. The CDR3 DNA reads as TGTGCCAGCAGTTCTCCTACTAGCGGCCAAGAGACCCAGTACTTC. It is translated as CASSSPTSGQETQYF.

To note about this clone: One end of the junction is discordant with germline, which a read error may explain. The chain carries TRBV7-3 and TRBJ1-5, with TRBD1 matching over 7 bases. This CDR3 spans 16 amino acids. In germline, CDR1 is SGHTA, CDR2 FQGTGA. CDR3 in amino acids: CASSPTTGLGNQLQHF. In nucleotides, the CDR3 is TGTGCCAGCAGCCCTACGACAGGGCTCGGCAATCAGCTCCAGCATTTT.

The CDR3 loop is CASSLVADISYNEQFF. CDR3 DNA: TGTGCCAGCAGCTTAGTTGCCGACATCTCCTACAATGAGCAGTTCTTC. The gene calls are TRBV7-9 and TRBJ2-1; no reliable D call. The V and J ends lost 1 base and 0 bases respectively, with 10 bases between them. CDR3 size: 16 residues. Germline CDR1 is SEHNR and CDR2 is FQNEAQ (reference sequence). Full variable domain (rest looked up from reference TRBV7-9 and TRBJ2-1): DTGVSQNPRHKITKRGQNVTFRCDPISEHNRLYWYRQTLGQGPEFLTYFQNEAQLEKSRLLSDRFSAERPKGSFSTLEIQRTEQGDSAMYLCASSLVADISYNEQFFGPGTRLTVL.

The genes are TRBV6-5 and TRBJ2-7; D remains unclear. V was trimmed by 0 bases and J by 3 bases, leaving 6 bases between them. CDR3 size: 13 residues. Germline loops: CDR1 MNHEY, CDR2 SVGAGI. The CDR3 sequence: CASSYSGSYEQYF. The CDR3 nucleotides read TGTGCCAGCAGTTACTCGGGCAGCTACGAGCAGTACTTC.

The chain links TRBV5-1 to TRBJ2-1, with 7 bases that match TRBD2. Unmatched junction bases numbered 9, after V lost 0 bases and J lost 3 bases. Per the germline V gene, CDR1 is SGHRS and CDR2 is YFSETQ. The CDR3 has 17 amino acids. The CDR3 region is CASSLVSGPSYYNEQFF. The CDR3 DNA sequence: TGCGCCAGCAGCTTGGTTAGCGGGCCTTCCTACTACAATGAGCAGTTCTTC.

The chain recombines TRBV5-1 with TRBJ2-1; 7 positions agree with TRBD1. The CDR3 runs to 16 residues. The V and J ends lost 2 bases and 0 bases, in that order; junction bases with no gene match: 5. The germline V gene has CDR1 SGHRS and CDR2 YFSETQ. The CDR3 spells CASSLTGASSYNEQFF. CDR3 sequence (DNA): TGCGCCAGCAGCTTAACAGGGGCAAGCTCCTACAATGAGCAGTTCTTC.

CDR3 DNA: TGTGCCAGCAGTGAACCTGGACAGGGGGCGAGCTACACCTTC. Translated, it gives CASSEPGQGASYTF. The V call is TRBV6-1, the J call TRBJ1-2; TRBD1 aligns across 11 bases. There are 14 residues in the CDR3. CDR1 and CDR2 from the germline V gene are MNHNS and SASEGT. V shed 2 bases, J shed 9 bases, and the junction held 5 bases outside the gene matches.

The chain is built from TRBV4-3 and TRBJ2-1; D is unresolved. CDR3 length: 15 residues. Per the germline V gene, CDR1 is LGHNA and CDR2 is YSLEER. V was clipped by 0 bases and J by 4 bases, with 10 bases between them. CDR3 sequence (DNA): TGCGCCAGCAGCCAAGATCTGAACTATTACAATGAGCAGTTCTTC. Encoded protein: CASSQDLNYYNEQFF.

V usage is TRBV30 and J usage is TRBJ2-5; D might be TRBD1 (6 bases). The DNA matches TRBJ2-7 better at its end, which makes the J call doubtful. This CDR3 contains 13 residues. From germline, CDR1 is GTSNPN and CDR2 SVGIG (reference sequence). The CDR3 region has the DNA TGTGCCTGGAGTTGGACAGCCTCCTACGAGCAGTACTTC. This gives the protein CAWSWTASYEQYF.

This chain links TRBV6-1 with TRBJ2-2; D is possibly TRBD1 (5 bases). This CDR3 has 15 residues. V dropped 8 bases and J dropped 0 bases, with 13 bases sitting between them. CDR1 and CDR2 from the germline V gene are MNHNS and SASEGT. CDR3 sequence: CASLGGQPNTGELFF. DNA for the CDR3: TGTGCCAGCCTCGGTGGACAACCGAACACCGGGGAGCTGTTTTTT.

CDR3 sequence (DNA): TGTGCCAGCAGTCCCGGGACAGGGGCTTCCATCGGCACAGATACGCAGTATTTT. Protein: CASSPGTGASIGTDTQYF. The chain uses TRBV27 and TRBJ2-3; 10 nucleotides match TRBD1. Trimming at V came to 5 bases and at J to 1 base, leaving 12 bases not matched to a gene. This CDR3 is built from 18 residues. CDR1 is MNHEY, CDR2 SMNVEV, per germline (reference sequence).

The table lists this clone with a count of one. V usage is TRBV18 and J usage is TRBJ1-5; TRBD1 agrees at 11 bases. The V gene end was trimmed by 7 bases and the J gene end by 4 bases; junction bases not matched to a gene: 3. In germline, CDR1 is KGHSH, CDR2 LQKENI. This CDR3 comprises 14 residues. The CDR3 sequence is CASWGTGGNQPQHF. CDR3 DNA sequence: TGTGCCAGCTGGGGGACAGGGGGGAATCAGCCCCAGCATTTT.

The chain employs TRBV6-4 and TRBJ2-2; a weak D match, TRBD1 (5 bases). This CDR3 has 15 amino acids. Germline V gene lookup returns CDR1 MRHNA and CDR2 SNTAGT. Trimming removed 6 bases at V and 3 bases at J, with 14 bases between. The chain's CDR3 is CASSPGVGDTGELFF. CDR3 in DNA: TGTGCCAGCAGCCCAGGAGTAGGGGACACCGGGGAGCTGTTTTTT.

The chain uses TRBV4-2 and TRBJ1-5; 10 bases are a match to TRBD1. Germline V lookup: CDR1 LGHNA, CDR2 YNFKEQ. After removal of 0 bases from V and 4 bases from J, the junction contained 15 bases not matched to a gene. This CDR3 spans 20 amino acids. CDR3: CASSQDISGQGRLGNQPQHF. The DNA of the CDR3 is TGTGCCAGCAGCCAAGACATCTCGGGACAGGGGAGATTAGGTAATCAGCCCCAGCATTTT.

The chain links TRBV6-5 to TRBJ2-2; 9 bases fit TRBD2. Germline CDR1 reads MNHEY; CDR2 reads SVGAGI. This CDR3 has 14 amino acids. Unmatched junction bases numbered 3, after V lost 4 bases and J lost 6 bases. The CDR3 DNA follows: TGTGCCAGCAGTTTGTTAGCGGGAGCCGGGGAGCTGTTTTTT. It is translated as CASSLLAGAGELFF.

The V and J genes are TRBV4-2 and TRBJ2-7, with D maybe TRBD2 (5 bases). CDR1 and CDR2 (germline): LGHNA, YNFKEQ. The CDR3 extends over 14 amino acids. Deletions cut 1 base from V and 2 bases from J, with 9 bases between. The CDR3 spells CASSQVDFTYEQYF. The DNA for the CDR3 is TGTGCCAGCAGCCAAGTGGACTTTACCTACGAGCAGTACTTC.

This clone appeared a single time. This CDR3 reads CASTDRGPTGELFF. The DNA for the CDR3 is TGTGCCAGCACGGACAGGGGGCCCACCGGGGAGCTGTTTTTT. This rearrangement joins TRBV7-3 to TRBJ2-2, with TRBD1 matching over 11 bases. Germline V gene sequence: CDR1 SGHTA, CDR2 FQGTGA. The CDR3 loop spans 14 amino acids. The trim removed 7 bases at V and 4 bases at J, leaving 2 bases unmatched.